The 14 T cell receptor beta chains below come from one sample, sequenced in a study of technical replicates of blood from several donors (dated by TCRdb to the late 2010s). Library prep was done by the immunoSEQ multiplex PCR assay. This is the immuneACCESS table as TCRdb keeps it, with only in-frame sequences that have V and J called. A part of the clones is gone; compared with another copy, unresolved V genes explain less than half, and the rest is unexplained. Within this sample are approximately 84,000 clones, with roughly 98% of them counted one time only. The ten largest account for around 0.15% of the sample. Input material: T cells isolated from PBMCs. All receptors come from a human donor in good health.

This sequence joins TRBV7-6 and TRBJ2-2; TRBD1 matches at 7 bases. V was pared by 2 bases and J by 5 bases, with 5 bases of the junction left unmatched. Germline V gene sequence: CDR1 SGHVS, CDR2 FNYEAQ. The length of the CDR3 is 15 residues. The CDR3: CASSLPTGLTGELFF. In nucleotides, the CDR3 is TGTGCCAGCAGCTTACCGACAGGGCTGACCGGGGAGCTGTTTTTT.

The chain employs TRBV7-3 and TRBJ2-1, with D maybe TRBD1 (5 bases). V dropped 5 bases and J dropped 5 bases, with 10 bases sitting between them. The germline V gene has CDR1 SGHTA and CDR2 FQGTGA. The CDR3 covers 13 residues. The CDR3 reads CASSPQGHNEQFF. CDR3 bases: TGTGCCAGCAGCCCCCAGGGCCACAATGAGCAGTTCTTC. The variable domain in full, with the rest retrieved from reference TRBV7-3 and TRBJ2-1, is GAGVSQTPSNKVTEKGKYVELRCDPISGHTALYWYRQSLGQGPEFLIYFQGTGAADDSGLPNDRFFAVRPEGSVSTLKIQRTERGDSAVYLCASSPQGHNEQFFGPGTRLTVL.

J is TRBJ2-2 and V is TRBV10-2, with unresolved D. The CDR3 spans 14 residues. The germline V and J ends were trimmed by 8 bases and 5 bases, with 15 bases remaining between them. CDR1 WSHSY and CDR2 SAAADI come from the germline V gene. The CDR3 nucleotides read TGCGCCAGCGCCCCTAGTTTGCGTACCGGGGAGCTGTTTTTT. Translation gives CASAPSLRTGELFF.

V gene TRBV11-2 combines with J gene TRBJ2-1; 9 nucleotides match TRBD2. CDR1 SGHAT and CDR2 FQNNGV come from the germline V gene. V lost 4 bases and J lost 6; bases outside the gene matches: 1. The CDR3 extends over 13 amino acids. CDR3 residues: CASSWGLANEQFF. CDR3 bases: TGTGCCAGCAGCTGGGGACTAGCCAATGAGCAGTTCTTC. Supplemented by reference TRBV11-2 and TRBJ2-1, the full variable domain reads EAGVAQSPRYKIIEKRQSVAFWCNPISGHATLYWYQQILGQGPKLLIQFQNNGVVDDSQLPKDRFSAERLKGVDSTLKIQPAKLEDSAVYLCASSWGLANEQFFGPGTRLTVL.

The chain carries TRBV18 and TRBJ1-1, with a possible D match to TRBD1 (5 bases). The CDR3 consists of 15 residues. The V end was cut by 4 bases, the J end by 3 bases, with 15 bases between. Germline assignment: CDR1 KGHSH and CDR2 LQKENI. For the CDR3, the DNA is TGTGCCAGCTCACGGGACCCAGGGAGGGACACTGAAGCTTTCTTT. This translates into CASSRDPGRDTEAFF.

The chain combines TRBV5-8 with TRBJ2-1, with D possibly matching TRBD2 (5 bases). Between the trimmed V and J ends, which lost 0 bases and 0 bases, there was a span of 13 bases. This CDR3 spans 17 amino acids. The germline gives CDR1 SGHTS, CDR2 YDEGEE. CDR3 sequence reads: CASSLVRDSSSYNEQFF. The CDR3 DNA sequence: TGTGCCAGCAGCTTGGTTCGGGATTCTAGCTCCTACAATGAGCAGTTCTTC.

The V gene is TRBV7-8, the J gene TRBJ1-1; D not resolved. CDR3 length: 16 residues. Germline V gene data show CDR1 as SGHVS and CDR2 as FQNEAQ. The V end was cut by 5 bases, the J end by 3 bases, with 19 bases between. Written as DNA, the CDR3 is TGTGCCAGCAGCCAGCGACGGTCCTCGGGGTACACTGAAGCTTTCTTT. It codes for CASSQRRSSGYTEAFF. The variable domain in full, completed from reference TRBV7-8 and TRBJ1-1, reads GAGVSQSPRYKVAKRGQDVALRCDPISGHVSLFWYQQALGQGPEFLTYFQNEAQLDKSGLPSDRFFAERPEGSVSTLKIQRTQQEDSAVYLCASSQRRSSGYTEAFFGQGTRLTVV.

The chain joins TRBV5-6 to TRBJ1-3; D unclear. Germline CDR1 and CDR2: SGHDT and YYEEEE. The CDR3 runs 14 residues. V was cut by 4 bases and J by 0 bases, with 8 bases left in between. CDR3 DNA: TGTGCCAGCAGCCAACCTAGCTCTGGAAACACCATATATTTT. It encodes CASSQPSSGNTIYF.

This rearrangement joins TRBV7-9 to TRBJ1-1; TRBD1 aligns across 8 bases. CDR1 is SEHNR, CDR2 FQNEAQ, per germline (reference sequence). After removal of 7 bases from V and 8 bases from J, the junction contained 9 bases not matched to a gene. The CDR3 has 13 residues. DNA of the CDR3: TGTGCCAGCATACACGCCGGACAGGGCGAAGCTTTCTTT. Translated: CASIHAGQGEAFF.

V and J are TRBV4-1 and TRBJ2-7; the D is unclear. The CDR3 runs 14 residues. Germline V gene data show CDR1 as MGHRA and CDR2 as YSYEKL. V was trimmed by 3 bases and J by 1 base, leaving 10 bases between them. The CDR3 here is CASSQSQSSYEQYF. The CDR3 DNA reads TGCGCCAGCAGCCAGAGCCAATCTTCCTACGAGCAGTACTTC.

CDR3 sequence (DNA): TGTGCCAGCAGTTTCTTGGCTAGCACAGATACGCAGTATTTT. Protein: CASSFLASTDTQYF. The chain is built from TRBV27 and TRBJ2-3; no definite D call. V lost 3 bases and J lost 0, with 7 bases in between. CDR1 and CDR2 from the germline V gene are MNHEY and SMNVEV (reference sequence). The CDR3 has 14 residues.

The genes are TRBV30 and TRBJ2-7, with D perhaps matching TRBD1 (6 bases). This CDR3 region has 16 residues. Between the trimmed V and J ends, which lost 5 bases and 2 bases, there was a span of 22 bases. Germline V gene data show CDR1 as GTSNPN and CDR2 as SVGIG (reference sequence). The CDR3 region has the DNA TGTGCCTGGGGTGGTTTGGGACACCTTAGGACCTACGAGCAGTACTTC. It specifies CAWGGLGHLRTYEQYF.

This clone showed up just once. The chain uses TRBV19 and TRBJ2-2, with 10 bases matching TRBD2. Germline CDR1 is LNHDA and CDR2 is SQIVND (reference sequence). The trim removed 5 bases at V and 1 base at J, leaving 7 bases unmatched. The CDR3 covers 17 residues. The CDR3 DNA sequence: TGTGCCAGTAGTCTCCGGACTAGCGGAAAGAACACCGGGGAGCTGTTTTTT. Residues: CASSLRTSGKNTGELFF.

The V and J genes are TRBV2 and TRBJ2-3; 10 nucleotides match TRBD2. The CDR3 contains 16 residues. Per germline, CDR1 SNHLY and CDR2 FYNNEI. After removal of 6 bases from V and 1 base from J, the junction contained 7 bases not matched to a gene. CDR3 nucleotides: TGTGCCAGCAGCCTCCTCGGGACTAGCGGCACAGATACGCAGTATTTT. It codes for CASSLLGTSGTDTQYF. The full variable domain, completed using reference TRBV2 and TRBJ2-3, is EPEVTQTPSHQVTQMGQEVILRCVPISNHLYFYWYRQILGQKVEFLVSFYNNEISEKSEIFDDQFSVERPDGSNFTLKIRSTKLEDSAMYFCASSLLGTSGTDTQYFGPGTRLTVL.